The sequence of this T cell receptor (beta chain) was determined in a study of T-cell reconstitution after alpha-beta-depleted transplantation in children. Unique molecular identifiers featured in how the TCRbeta library was prepared. Each CDR3 protein is one row after TCRdb ran MiXCR on the PCR reads. Here the sample spans 250,000 to 300,000 distinct CDR3 sequences, over 9.5% being singletons. This clonotype showed up many times. The antigen remains undetermined. Study-wide results and caveats: Diversity of TCRbeta at day 60 was high in some patients, arising from surviving recipient T cells and thymic progenitors. Expanded graft clones numbering several hundred reportedly gave rise to alpha-beta T cells about two months after transplant. T cells produced anew were the main source of T-cell counts and diversity one year after transplant.

The clonotype comes from a boy younger than two with acute myeloid leukemia, due to receive a stem cell transplant. This specimen consisted of PBMCs, obtained before TCRalphabeta/CD19-depleted stem cell transplant.

CDR3 nucleotides: TGTGCCAGCAGCTTAGAAGCCGACAGGGACCACGAGCAGTACTTC. Translation: CASSLEADRDHEQYF. The chain has TRBV7-2 and TRBJ2-7, with 7 bases aligning to TRBD1. Per germline, CDR1 SGHTA and CDR2 FQGNSA. The CDR3 consists of 15 residues. V shed 1 base and J 5 bases; nucleotides not matched to a gene: 8.